This T cell receptor beta chain derives from a study of tumor and adjacent non-tumor tissue in lung cancer. Comment on this clonotype: One junction end disagrees with the germline gene, perhaps due to a read error.

The CDR3 runs 15 residues. Per the germline V gene, CDR1 is DFQATT and CDR2 is SNEGSKA (reference sequence). RNA was extracted from bulk tissue without any cell sorting. Between August and November 2014, newly diagnosed, chemotherapy-naive lung cancer patients underwent thoracic surgery in China. Three rounds of nested PCR, following a modified ARM-PCR protocol, produced the TCRbeta library. In TCRdb, the multiplex PCR reads were re-called with MiXCR into one record per CDR3 protein. The sample records 85,000 to 100,000 distinct CDR3 sequences, about 67% being singletons. The material sequenced was lung tumor tissue. The chain couples TRBV20-1 to TRBJ1-2; 8 bases are shared with TRBD1. The TCR sequence derives from a man aged 55 to 69 with non-small cell lung cancer. This CDR3 reads CSAGDWDRWSYGYTF. The CDR3 bases are TGCAGTGCTGGAGATTGGGACAGGTGGTCCTATGGCTACACCTTC.